The 13 T cell receptor beta chains in this list originate from one sample, sequenced in a study of blood T cell repertoires in COVID-19. The method was immunoSEQ multiplex PCR; TCRdb's version includes in-frame clones alone and lacks a portion of them. The sample consists of some 300,000 clones, roughly 90% of them appearing once. The source material was PBMCs or T cells enriched from blood (not recorded which). These receptor sequences come from a woman between 40 and 55 years old who had recovered from COVID-19.

The chain recombines TRBV5-1 with TRBJ1-6; TRBD1 might be the D (5 bases). Between the trimmed V and J ends, which lost 4 bases and 7 bases, there was a span of 18 bases. The CDR3 sequence is 16 residues long. Germline lookup yields CDR1 SGHRS and CDR2 YFSETQ. CDR3 coding DNA: TGCGCCAGCAGCGCACGCCAGGGAGGTCGGAATTCACCCCTCCACTTT. Amino acid sequence: CASSARQGGRNSPLHF.

CDR3 DNA sequence: TGTGCTAGTGTTGGGGGGGGAGGCCCCTACAATGAGCAGTTCTTC. Its translation: CASVGGGGPYNEQFF. This rearrangement joins TRBV12-5 to TRBJ2-1; 7 bases fit TRBD2. V gave up 7 bases and J gave up 2 bases; unmatched junction bases: 8. The germline V gene has CDR1 LGHNT and CDR2 FRNRAP. The CDR3 runs 15 residues.

The chain joins TRBV27 to TRBJ2-7; D unclear. The CDR3 loop spans 13 amino acids. Between the trimmed V and J ends, which lost 3 bases and 4 bases, there was a span of 10 bases. Germline CDR1 MNHEY, CDR2 SMNVEV (reference sequence). In DNA form, the CDR3 reads TGTGCCAGCAGTTTTGACTTTGGTTACGAGCAGTACTTC. This sequence encodes CASSFDFGYEQYF.

J is TRBJ1-1 and V is TRBV29-1, with a weak D call TRBD1 (6 bases). CDR3 length: 13 residues. V lost 5 bases to trimming and J lost 2 bases, with 12 bases between them. CDR1 and CDR2 (germline): SQVTM, ANQGSEA. The CDR3 bases are TGCAGCGTTCATCAGGGGTCCAACACTGAAGCTTTCTTT. The encoded protein is CSVHQGSNTEAFF.

The chain recombines TRBV15 with TRBJ2-3, with unresolved D. From germline, CDR1 is LNHNV and CDR2 YYDKDF (reference sequence). The length of the CDR3 is 13 residues. With 0 bases removed from V and 5 bases from J, the gap between germline ends came to 6 bases. The chain's CDR3 is CATSRDLRDTQYF. The CDR3 nucleotides read TGTGCCACCAGCAGAGACCTAAGAGATACGCAGTATTTT.

V usage is TRBV2 and J usage is TRBJ2-1; weak D call: TRBD2 (5 bases). The CDR3 runs 16 residues. V lost 6 bases and J 1 base, leaving 16 bases between the germline ends. Germline V gives CDR1 SNHLY, CDR2 FYNNEI. The CDR3 region has the DNA TGTGCCAGCAGCGACCCTAACGGGGAGTCCTACAATGAGCAGTTCTTC. Protein sequence: CASSDPNGESYNEQFF.

The chain combines TRBV6-2 or TRBV6-3 with TRBJ2-5; 10 bases fit TRBD2. This CDR3 comprises 15 residues. With 5 bases clipped from V and 1 base from J, the junction kept 4 bases outside the gene matches. Germline CDR1 is MNHEY and CDR2 is SVGEGT. Here the CDR3 reads CASSLAGDVQETQYF. The CDR3 DNA is TGTGCCAGCAGTCTAGCGGGGGACGTCCAAGAGACCCAGTACTTC.

The chain uses TRBV19 and TRBJ1-2, with 8 bases aligning to TRBD1. The CDR3 sequence is 14 residues long. Germline V lookup: CDR1 LNHDA, CDR2 SQIVND (reference sequence). Unmatched junction bases numbered 10, after V lost 6 bases and J lost 7 bases. The CDR3: CASSRQGALSGYTF. The CDR3 region has the DNA TGTGCCAGTAGCCGCCAGGGGGCGCTGAGTGGCTACACCTTC.

The chain couples TRBV6-4 to TRBJ1-2; tentative D call: TRBD1 (5 bases). Germline V lookup: CDR1 MRHNA, CDR2 SNTAGT. V was clipped by 0 bases and J by 4 bases, with 12 bases between them. The CDR3 is made up of 15 amino acids. The CDR3 nucleotides are TGTGCCAGCAGTGACTCGTGGGGGGGTTCCTATGGCTACACCTTC. This gives the protein CASSDSWGGSYGYTF.

V usage is TRBV5-1 and J usage is TRBJ2-1; 8 bases are shared with TRBD1. V was clipped by 2 bases and J by 7 bases; unmatched bases: 8. The CDR3 has 15 amino acids. CDR1 SGHRS and CDR2 YFSETQ come from the germline V gene. CDR3 coding DNA: TGCGCCAGCAGCTTCCGGCAGGGGGCATCTAATGAGCAGTTCTTC. The encoded protein is CASSFRQGASNEQFF.

This clone was detected only a few times. This chain uses TRBV15 with TRBJ2-3, with unresolved D. Germline V gives CDR1 LNHNV, CDR2 YYDKDF (reference sequence). The CDR3 is 12 amino acids. V was clipped by 5 bases and J by 3 bases, with 6 bases between them. CDR3: CATSFPTDTQYF. Here the CDR3 DNA reads TGTGCCACCAGCTTCCCGACAGATACGCAGTATTTT.

The rearrangement uses TRBV29-1 and TRBJ1-6; D is ambiguous. The CDR3 has 20 amino acids. V lost 0 bases to trimming and J lost 0 bases, with 21 bases between them. CDR1 is SQVTM and CDR2 is ANQGSEA in the germline V gene. The CDR3 DNA follows: TGCAGCGTTGAAGATGGATCGAGGCGGTTAGTGAGCTCCTATAATTCACCCCTCCACTTT. Protein sequence: CSVEDGSRRLVSSYNSPLHF.

In this sample, this clone turned up once. At the DNA level, this CDR3 is encoded by other sequences in the same sample as well. The chain is built from TRBV5-1 and TRBJ2-7, with D possibly TRBD2 on 7 matching bases. The germline V and J ends were trimmed by 7 bases and 1 base, with 12 bases remaining between them. Germline CDR1 is SGHRS and CDR2 is YFSETQ. This CDR3 spans 13 amino acids. The CDR3 loop is CASSRGGSYEQYF. The CDR3 DNA is TGCGCCAGCTCGAGGGGGGGATCCTACGAGCAGTACTTC.